This paragraph covers one TCR beta chain sequence. This entry is derived from a study of blood T cell repertoires in COVID-19. About the research overall: COVID-19 samples, acute and convalescent, were from the United States, Italy and Spain.

V was shortened by 3 bases and J by 3 bases, with 11 bases between the two germline ends. The CDR3 sequence is 14 residues long. Germline V gene sequence: CDR1 LNHDA, CDR2 SQIVND (reference sequence). The protocol was immunoSEQ multiplex PCR, while the TCRdb copy is restricted to in-frame clones and leaves out a portion. The data hold 85,000 to 95,000 clones, with 85% to 95% observed a single time. The TCR was taken from a woman aged 45 to 65 in a cohort sampled during active COVID-19. The V call is TRBV19, the J call TRBJ2-5; TRBD1 might be the D (5 bases). Sequencing was performed on peripheral blood. The CDR3 here is CASSIQGGKETQYF. The DNA of the CDR3 is TGTGCCAGTAGTATCCAGGGTGGGAAAGAGACCCAGTACTTC. Full variable domain (rest looked up from reference TRBV19 and TRBJ2-5): DGGITQSPKYLFRKEGQNVTLSCEQNLNHDAMYWYRQDPGQGLRLIYYSQIVNDFQKGDIAEGYSVSREKKESFPLTVTSAQKNPTAFYLCASSIQGGKETQYFGPGTRLLVL.